The clone carrying this T cell receptor beta chain was picked up one time. In the naive CD8 group, cells lacked CD45RO and were positively selected for CCR7, so terminally differentiated effector memory CD45RA+ cells were left out. This sample is drawn from a study of shared clonotypes between healthy human individuals. Assay used: immunoSEQ multiplex PCR; TCRdb lists only in-frame clones, some missing. The sample lists around 2,000,000 clones, about 93% occurring once. Material: naive CD8+ T cells from PBMCs. The receptor was derived from a man between 18 and 35 years old in good health. Some clones in this sample may be carry-over from other donors' samples.

The CDR3 DNA reads TGCGCCAGCTGCCCCTACGAGCAGTACTTC. It translates to CASCPYEQYF. The chain couples TRBV5-1 to TRBJ2-7; D not resolved. The germline V and J ends were trimmed by 7 bases and 2 bases, with 4 bases remaining between them. The CDR3 contains 10 residues. Germline assignment: CDR1 SGHRS and CDR2 YFSETQ.